Presented here are 2 T cell receptor beta chains from one specimen sequenced in a study of cytomegalovirus exposure and HLA in healthy donors. Both 60 Vbeta primers and 13 Jbeta primers went into the PCR. Produced via immunoSEQ multiplex PCR; TCRdb's table is partial and in-frame only. This table holds some 170,000 clones, approximately 70% found once. The sequenced sample consisted of PBMCs. Receptor source: a human donor in good health.

This clone was detected once. The chain employs TRBV7-6 and TRBJ2-7; 7 bases are shared with TRBD1. The V gene end was trimmed by 5 bases and the J gene end by 0 bases; junction bases not matched to a gene: 10. Germline V gene data show CDR1 as SGHVS and CDR2 as FNYEAQ. The CDR3 consists of 16 residues. Here the CDR3 reads CASSPSPDRPSYEQYF. CDR3 DNA sequence: TGTGCCAGCAGCCCGTCCCCGGACAGGCCCTCCTACGAGCAGTACTTC.

This chain connects TRBV11-2 to TRBJ2-7; unclear D gene. The germline V and J ends were trimmed by 8 bases and 2 bases, with 13 bases remaining between them. This CDR3 is 13 amino acids long. CDR1 and CDR2 (germline): SGHAT, FQNNGV. CDR3 DNA sequence: TGTGCCAGCGGCCAGTCCCTTACCTACGAGCAGTACTTC. It encodes CASGQSLTYEQYF.